This is a list of T cell receptor beta chains from one sample in a study of PD-1 blockade in classical Hodgkin lymphoma. Assay used: immunoSEQ multiplex PCR; TCRdb lists only in-frame clones, some missing. The data show around 31,000 clones, roughly nine tenths seen once. The sample comprised CD4+ T cells from blood. The receptor source for this set is a human donor with classical Hodgkin lymphoma. The CDR3 runs from the conserved cysteine through the conserved F or W. The D gene is left open where the match is weak. The listing skips clone size in some rows; elsewhere it reads once, few, many or a size class.

cdr3_nt | cdr3_aa | d_call | j_call | clone_size | v_call
TGTGCCAGTAGCCGACTCAACACCGGGGAGCTGTTTTTT | CASSRLNTGELFF | - | TRBJ2-2 | - | TRBV19
TGTGCCAGCAGCCCTCTAGCGGGGGCTTCCTACGAGCAGTACTTC | CASSPLAGASYEQYF | TRBD2 | TRBJ2-7 | - | TRBV7-9
TGCGCCAGCAGTCTCGTGGGGGATACGCAGTATTTT | CASSLVGDTQYF | - | TRBJ2-3 | - | TRBV4-1
TGTGCCAGCAGATCGGGACTAGCGGGAGGCGGTACGCAGTATTTT | CASRSGLAGGGTQYF | TRBD2 | TRBJ2-3 | - | TRBV6-5
TGTGCCAGCAGCTTGTGGTCGGGGACAAGTAATACGAAGCAGTACTTC | CASSLWSGTSNTKQYF | - | TRBJ2-7 | once | TRBV5-5
TGCGCCAGCAGTGACCTGGCGGGAGGCGATAATGAGCAGTTCTTC | CASSDLAGGDNEQFF | TRBD2 | TRBJ2-1 | once | TRBV5-1
TGTGCCAGCAGTTACCTACCCGGGGAGCTGTTTTTT | CASSYLPGELFF | - | TRBJ2-2 | - | TRBV6-5
TGTGCCAGCAGCTTAGGAAGGTCGGGTCAGCCCCAGCATTTT | CASSLGRSGQPQHF | - | TRBJ1-5 | - | TRBV7-8
TGTGCCAGCAGTAAGACAGCAAATGAAAAACTGTTTTTT | CASSKTANEKLFF | - | TRBJ1-4 | - | TRBV5-6
TGCGCCAGCAGCTCGGGAGTGCGGGGGGTAACCTACGAGCAGTACTTC | CASSSGVRGVTYEQYF | TRBD2 | TRBJ2-7 | - | TRBV5-1
TGTGCCAGCAGCTTAGTTATGGGAGGGGATACGCAGTATTTT | CASSLVMGGDTQYF | TRBD2 | TRBJ2-3 | - | TRBV7-9
TGTGCCAGCAGTTCGGCGAGACTAGCGACATCCTACGAGCAGTACTTC | CASSSARLATSYEQYF | TRBD2 | TRBJ2-7 | - | TRBV28
TGTGCCAATGCTTGGGGGAACACTGAAGCTTTCTTT | CANAWGNTEAFF | - | TRBJ1-1 | - | TRBV2
TGTGCCATCAAGAGGGGGATAATAGCGGGGAACTCTGGGGCCAACGTCCTGACTTTC | CAIKRGIIAGNSGANVLTF | TRBD2 | TRBJ2-6 | - | TRBV10-3
TGTGCCAGCAGTGAAATTGTGGGCTACACCTTC | CASSEIVGYTF | - | TRBJ1-2 | - | TRBV2
TGTGCCAGCAGTTACAGGGTATGGGCAGATACGCAGTATTTT | CASSYRVWADTQYF | - | TRBJ2-3 | - | TRBV5-4
TGTGCCAGCTCGACACTAGCGGGAGATAATGAGCAGTTCTTC | CASSTLAGDNEQFF | TRBD2 | TRBJ2-1 | once | TRBV18
TGTGCCTGGAGTGTGAGTGAGGATGGCTACACCTTC | CAWSVSEDGYTF | - | TRBJ1-2 | few | TRBV30
TGCGCCAGCAGCTTGTCTAGCGGGAGGTCCTACGAGCAGTACTTC | CASSLSSGRSYEQYF | TRBD2 | TRBJ2-7 | - | TRBV5-1
TGCGCCAGCAGCTGGGGACAGGGCCAAGAGACCCAGTACTTC | CASSWGQGQETQYF | TRBD1 | TRBJ2-5 | once | TRBV5-1
TGCGCCAGCAGGATGGGCTATAGCACAGATACGCAGTATTTT | CASRMGYSTDTQYF | - | TRBJ2-3 | - | TRBV5-1
TGTGCCAGCAGCCCAGGGGCGACAGGGCTCTACGAGCAGTACTTC | CASSPGATGLYEQYF | TRBD1 | TRBJ2-7 | - | TRBV7-3
TGTGCCAGCAGCTTAAGTTTAAGCGGGAGTCTCTACGAGCAGTACTTC | CASSLSLSGSLYEQYF | TRBD2 | TRBJ2-7 | - | TRBV7-2
TGCAGCGGAGGAAACGCGGACTCTGGAAACACCATATATTTT | CSGGNADSGNTIYF | - | TRBJ1-3 | - | TRBV29-1
TGTGCCAGCACCCGGGACAGGGAGTTGGGCTATGGCTACACCTTC | CASTRDRELGYGYTF | TRBD1 | TRBJ1-2 | few | TRBV7-9
TGTGCCAGTAGTCCGGGACTAGCGGGACGCAGGTTCGATGAGCAGTTCTTC | CASSPGLAGRRFDEQFF | TRBD2 | TRBJ2-1 | - | TRBV19
TGTGCCAGAATTAAACGGGGGGCCATCGGGGAGCTGTTTTTT | CARIKRGAIGELFF | - | TRBJ2-2 | - | TRBV6-4
TGTGCCAGCAGCTTAGATCAGGGCTTAAACTATGGCTACACCTTC | CASSLDQGLNYGYTF | - | TRBJ1-2 | - | TRBV7-2